This T cell receptor (beta chain) was identified in a study of low-dose radiotherapy and immunotherapy resistance in tumors. Study information: Fractions of 0.5 Gy went to Cohort 1 every 2 weeks, totaling 6.5 Gy. With cycle 1 day 1 as the start, patients took oral aspirin 300 mg daily for four cycles.

Time point defined: before trial treatment. In its sample, this clonotype was seen many times. Germline V CDR1 and CDR2: SGHAT, FQDESV (reference sequence). The V gene lost 6 bases and the J gene lost 1 base, with 13 bases spanning the gap. CDR3 length: 14 amino acids. cDNA synthesis used a TRAV/TRBV-specific primer set for both chains. Over about 19 PCR cycles, TCRs were amplified from a constant-region primer and V-primer adapter. The isolated mRNA underwent amplification through in vitro transcription. TCRdb reprocessed the reads via MiXCR and lists one record per CDR3 protein. The table has around 83,000 distinct CDR3 sequences, 18% seen once; the top ten hold more than 4.5%.

The chain joins TRBV11-1 to TRBJ2-7, with a possible D match to TRBD1 (5 bases). The sample here was PBMCs, taken before treatment. This receptor was identified in a male donor with prostate cancer. CDR3 DNA sequence: TGTGCCAGCAGTTCCGCGCAGGGTTCCTACGAGCAGTACTTC. The encoded protein is CASSSAQGSYEQYF.